This TCR beta chain is from a study of T cell responses to AZD1222 COVID-19 vaccine. Study results and limitations: The CD4 TCRs associated with vaccination extended across spike and predominated at 160-218 and 743-854.

Second-dose intervals of approximately 4 or approximately 12 weeks were pooled. Here immunoSEQ multiplex PCR was the method, and the copy in TCRdb shows in-frame clones only, minus some. Of around 99,000 clones in the sample, 87% are singletons; the top ten hold 4.8%. V was cut by 4 bases and J by 0 bases, with 11 bases left in between. This CDR3 contains 15 residues. The germline CDR1 and CDR2 sequences are SGHNT and YYREEE (reference sequence). To note about this clone: Its antigen is unidentified.

The chain has TRBV5-4 and TRBJ2-1; D is possibly TRBD2 (5 bases). The receptor's source is an adult who received the AZD1222 COVID-19 vaccine. This material consisted of peripheral blood, taken 28 days after the second AZD1222 dose. DNA of the CDR3: TGTGCCAGCAGCCCACGGGGTGACTCCTACAATGAGCAGTTCTTC. Amino acids: CASSPRGDSYNEQFF.